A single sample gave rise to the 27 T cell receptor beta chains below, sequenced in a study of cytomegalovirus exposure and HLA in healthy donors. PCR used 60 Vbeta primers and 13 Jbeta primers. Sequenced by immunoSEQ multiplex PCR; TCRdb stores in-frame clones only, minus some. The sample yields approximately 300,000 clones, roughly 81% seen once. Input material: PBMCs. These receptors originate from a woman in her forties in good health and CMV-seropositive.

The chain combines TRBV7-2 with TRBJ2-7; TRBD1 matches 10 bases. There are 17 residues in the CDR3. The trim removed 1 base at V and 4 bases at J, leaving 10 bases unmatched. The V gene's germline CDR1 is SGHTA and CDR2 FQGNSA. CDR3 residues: CASSLGPPTGGPYEQYF. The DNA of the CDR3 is TGTGCCAGCAGCTTAGGTCCCCCGACAGGGGGCCCGTACGAGCAGTACTTC.

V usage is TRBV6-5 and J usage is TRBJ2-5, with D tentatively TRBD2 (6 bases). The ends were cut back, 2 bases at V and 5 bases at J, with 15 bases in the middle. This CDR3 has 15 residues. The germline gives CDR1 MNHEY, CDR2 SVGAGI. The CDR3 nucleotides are TGTGCCAGCAGTTACCTGGGGGGAGGAGGGGAGACCCAGTACTTC. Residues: CASSYLGGGGETQYF.

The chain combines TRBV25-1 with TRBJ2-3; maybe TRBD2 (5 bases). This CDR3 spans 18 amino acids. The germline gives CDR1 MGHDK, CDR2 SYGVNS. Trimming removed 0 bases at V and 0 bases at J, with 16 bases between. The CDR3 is CASSEYFGNYESTDTQYF. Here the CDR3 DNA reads TGTGCCAGCAGTGAATACTTCGGGAACTACGAAAGCACAGATACGCAGTATTTT.

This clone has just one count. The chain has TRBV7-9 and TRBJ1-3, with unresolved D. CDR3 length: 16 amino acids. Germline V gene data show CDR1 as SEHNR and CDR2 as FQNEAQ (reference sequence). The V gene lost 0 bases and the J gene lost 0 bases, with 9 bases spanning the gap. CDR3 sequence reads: CASSLALGSSGNTIYF. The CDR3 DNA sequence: TGTGCCAGCAGCTTAGCGCTAGGAAGCTCTGGAAACACCATATATTTT.

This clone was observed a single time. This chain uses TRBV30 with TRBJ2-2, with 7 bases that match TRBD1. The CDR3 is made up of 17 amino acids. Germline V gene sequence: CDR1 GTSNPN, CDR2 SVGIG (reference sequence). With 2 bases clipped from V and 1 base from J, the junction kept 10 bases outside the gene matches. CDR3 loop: CAWSTESGTVNTGELFF. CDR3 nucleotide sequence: TGTGCCTGGAGTACCGAATCCGGGACAGTGAACACCGGGGAGCTGTTTTTT.

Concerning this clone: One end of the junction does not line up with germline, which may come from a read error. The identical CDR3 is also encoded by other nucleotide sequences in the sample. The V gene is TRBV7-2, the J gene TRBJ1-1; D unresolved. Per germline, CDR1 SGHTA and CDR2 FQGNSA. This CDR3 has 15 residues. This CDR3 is CASSLAPAANTEAFF. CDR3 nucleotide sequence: TGTGCCAGCAGCTTAGCGCCGGCGGCGAACACTGAAGCCTTCTTT.

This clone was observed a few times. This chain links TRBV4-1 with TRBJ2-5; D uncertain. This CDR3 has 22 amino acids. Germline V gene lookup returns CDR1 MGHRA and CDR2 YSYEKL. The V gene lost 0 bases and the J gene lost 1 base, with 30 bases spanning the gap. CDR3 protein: CASSQDRKHGRDLLGCQETQYF. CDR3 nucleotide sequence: TGCGCCAGCAGCCAAGATAGGAAACATGGCCGAGACCTGTTGGGCTGCCAAGAGACCCAGTACTTC.

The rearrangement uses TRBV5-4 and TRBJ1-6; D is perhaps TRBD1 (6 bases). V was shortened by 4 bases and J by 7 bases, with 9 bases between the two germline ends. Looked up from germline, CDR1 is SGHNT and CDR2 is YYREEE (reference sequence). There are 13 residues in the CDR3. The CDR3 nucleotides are TGTGCCAGCAGCAGGGGGAACAATTCACCCCTCCACTTT. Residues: CASSRGNNSPLHF. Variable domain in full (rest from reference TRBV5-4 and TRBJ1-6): ETGVTQSPTHLIKTRGQQVTLRCSSQSGHNTVSWYQQALGQGPQFIFQYYREEENGRGNFPPRFSGLQFPNYSSELNVNALELDDSALYLCASSRGNNSPLHFGNGTRLTVT.

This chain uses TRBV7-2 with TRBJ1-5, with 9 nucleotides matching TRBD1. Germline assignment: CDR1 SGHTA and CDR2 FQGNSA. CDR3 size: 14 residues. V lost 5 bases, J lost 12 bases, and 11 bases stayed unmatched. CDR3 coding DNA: TGTGCCAGCAGCCTCCGGGACAGGGAGGGGGTCCAGCATTTT. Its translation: CASSLRDREGVQHF.

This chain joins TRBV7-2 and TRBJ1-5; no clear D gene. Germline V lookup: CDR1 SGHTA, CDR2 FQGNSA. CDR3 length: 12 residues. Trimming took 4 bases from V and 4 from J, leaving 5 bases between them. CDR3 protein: CASSSYNQPQHF. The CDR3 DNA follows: TGTGCCAGCAGCTCCTATAATCAGCCCCAGCATTTT.

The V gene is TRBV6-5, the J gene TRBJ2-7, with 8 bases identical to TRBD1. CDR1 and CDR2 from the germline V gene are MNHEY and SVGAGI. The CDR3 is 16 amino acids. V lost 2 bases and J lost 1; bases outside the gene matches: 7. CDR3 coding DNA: TGTGCCAGCAGTTACGACCAGGGGGCTTTTTCCTACGAGCAGTACTTC. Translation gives CASSYDQGAFSYEQYF.

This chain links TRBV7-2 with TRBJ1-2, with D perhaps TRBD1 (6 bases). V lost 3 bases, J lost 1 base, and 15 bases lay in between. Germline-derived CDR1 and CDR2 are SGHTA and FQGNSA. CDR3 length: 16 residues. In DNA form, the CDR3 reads TGTGCCAGCAGCTTCTCAGGGGCCCAACTTAACTATGGCTACACCTTC. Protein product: CASSFSGAQLNYGYTF.

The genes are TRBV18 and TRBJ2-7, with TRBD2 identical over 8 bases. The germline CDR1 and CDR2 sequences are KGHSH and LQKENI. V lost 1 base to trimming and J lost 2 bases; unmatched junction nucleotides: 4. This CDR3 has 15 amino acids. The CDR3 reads CASSPRLATPYEQYF. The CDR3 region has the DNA TGTGCCAGCTCACCACGACTAGCGACCCCCTACGAGCAGTACTTC. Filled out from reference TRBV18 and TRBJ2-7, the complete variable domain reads NAGVMQNPRHLVRRRGQEARLRCSPMKGHSHVYWYRQLPEEGLKFMVYLQKENIIDESGMPKERFSAEFPKEGPSILRIQQVVRGDSAAYFCASSPRLATPYEQYFGPGTRLTVT.

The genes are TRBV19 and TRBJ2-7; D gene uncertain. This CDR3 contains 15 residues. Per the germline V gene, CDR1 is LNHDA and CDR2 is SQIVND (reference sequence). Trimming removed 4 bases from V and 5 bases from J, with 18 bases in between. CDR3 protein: CASSTSRYHLNEQYF. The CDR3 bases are TGTGCCAGTAGTACTTCTCGGTACCACTTAAACGAGCAGTACTTC.

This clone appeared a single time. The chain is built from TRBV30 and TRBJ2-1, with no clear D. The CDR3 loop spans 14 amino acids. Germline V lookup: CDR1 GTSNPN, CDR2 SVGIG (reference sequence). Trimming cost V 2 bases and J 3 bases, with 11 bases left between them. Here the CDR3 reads CAWSLELIYNEQFF. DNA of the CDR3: TGTGCCTGGAGTCTCGAACTAATCTACAATGAGCAGTTCTTC.

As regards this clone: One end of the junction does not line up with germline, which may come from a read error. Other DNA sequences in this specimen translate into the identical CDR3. CDR3 sequence: CASSYSTGNEQFF. CDR3 coding DNA: TGCGCCAGCAGTTACTCGACTGGGAATGAGCAGTTCTTC. This rearrangement joins TRBV6-6 to TRBJ2-1; no definite D call. The germline V gene encodes CDR1 MNHNY and CDR2 SVGAGI (reference sequence). The CDR3 covers 13 residues.

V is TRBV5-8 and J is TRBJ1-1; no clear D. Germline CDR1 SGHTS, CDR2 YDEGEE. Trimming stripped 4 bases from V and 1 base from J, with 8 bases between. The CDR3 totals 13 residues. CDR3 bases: TGTGCCAGCAGCATTCGACAGAACACTGAAGCTTTCTTT. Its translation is CASSIRQNTEAFF.

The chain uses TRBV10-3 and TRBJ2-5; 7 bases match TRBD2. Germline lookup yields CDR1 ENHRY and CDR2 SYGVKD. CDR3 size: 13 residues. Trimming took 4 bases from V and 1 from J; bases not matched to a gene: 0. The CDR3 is CAISGTSQETQYF. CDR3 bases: TGTGCCATCAGTGGGACTAGCCAAGAGACCCAGTACTTC.

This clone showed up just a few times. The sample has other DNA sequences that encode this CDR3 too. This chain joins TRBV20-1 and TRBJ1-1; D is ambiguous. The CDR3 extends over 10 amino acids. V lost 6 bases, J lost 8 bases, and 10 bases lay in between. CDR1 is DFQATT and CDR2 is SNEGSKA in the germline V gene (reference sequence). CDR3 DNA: TGCAGTGCGACCGGGGTCGAAGCTTTCTTT. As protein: CSATGVEAFF.

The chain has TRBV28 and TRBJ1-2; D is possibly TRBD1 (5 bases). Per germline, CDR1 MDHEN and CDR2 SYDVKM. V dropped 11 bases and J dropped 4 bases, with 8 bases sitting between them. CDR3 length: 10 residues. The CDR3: CASGGYGYTF. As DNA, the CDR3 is TGTGCCTCGGGGGGCTATGGCTACACCTTC.

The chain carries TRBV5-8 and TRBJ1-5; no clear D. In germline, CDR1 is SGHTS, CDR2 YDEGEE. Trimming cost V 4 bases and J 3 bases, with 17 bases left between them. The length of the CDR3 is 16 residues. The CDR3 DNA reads TGTGCCAGCAGCCGCCAGGAGGGAAGCCTCAATCAGCCCCAGCATTTT. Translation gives CASSRQEGSLNQPQHF.

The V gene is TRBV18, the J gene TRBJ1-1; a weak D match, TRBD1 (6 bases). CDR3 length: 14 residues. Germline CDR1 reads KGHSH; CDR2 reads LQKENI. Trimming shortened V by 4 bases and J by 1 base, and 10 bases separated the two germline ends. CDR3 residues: CASSLTGQNTEAFF. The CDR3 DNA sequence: TGTGCCAGCTCACTCACGGGACAGAACACTGAAGCTTTCTTT.

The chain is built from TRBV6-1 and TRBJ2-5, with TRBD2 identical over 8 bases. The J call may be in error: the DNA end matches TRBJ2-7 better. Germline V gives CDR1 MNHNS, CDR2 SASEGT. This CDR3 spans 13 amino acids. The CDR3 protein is CASTGTRGLEQYF. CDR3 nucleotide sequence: TGTGCCAGCACTGGGACTAGAGGTCTCGAGCAGTACTTC.

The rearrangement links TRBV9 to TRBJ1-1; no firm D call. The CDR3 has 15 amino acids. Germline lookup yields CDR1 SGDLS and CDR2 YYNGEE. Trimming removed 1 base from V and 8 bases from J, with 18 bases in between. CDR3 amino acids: CASSVSGRAGGEAFF. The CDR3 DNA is TGTGCCAGCAGCGTATCTGGAAGGGCGGGAGGAGAAGCTTTCTTT.

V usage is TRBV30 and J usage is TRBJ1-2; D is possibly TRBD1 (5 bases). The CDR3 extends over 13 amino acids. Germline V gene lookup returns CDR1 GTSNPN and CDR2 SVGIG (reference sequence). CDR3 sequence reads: CGYTTDANYGYTF. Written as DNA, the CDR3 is TGTGGTTATACGACAGACGCTAACTATGGCTACACCTTC.

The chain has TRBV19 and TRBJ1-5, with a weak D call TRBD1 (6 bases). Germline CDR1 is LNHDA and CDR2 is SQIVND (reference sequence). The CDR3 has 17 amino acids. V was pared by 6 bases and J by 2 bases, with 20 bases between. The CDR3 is CASSRPLQGLRNQPQHF. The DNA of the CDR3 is TGTGCCAGTAGCAGACCCCTACAGGGCTTACGCAATCAGCCCCAGCATTTT. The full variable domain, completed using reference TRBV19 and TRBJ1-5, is DGGITQSPKYLFRKEGQNVTLSCEQNLNHDAMYWYRQDPGQGLRLIYYSQIVNDFQKGDIAEGYSVSREKKESFPLTVTSAQKNPTAFYLCASSRPLQGLRNQPQHFGDGTRLSIL.

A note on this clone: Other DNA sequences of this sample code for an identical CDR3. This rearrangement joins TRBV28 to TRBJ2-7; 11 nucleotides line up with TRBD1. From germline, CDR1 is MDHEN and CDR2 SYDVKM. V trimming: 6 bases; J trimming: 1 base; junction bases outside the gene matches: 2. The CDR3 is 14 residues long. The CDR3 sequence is CASRGQGASYEQYF. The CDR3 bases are TGTGCCAGCAGAGGACAGGGGGCATCCTACGAGCAGTACTTC.